This T cell receptor beta chain is from a study of cytomegalovirus exposure and HLA in healthy donors (dated by TCRdb to the late 2010s). Study-level background: An earlier analysis of some 550 of the donors reported roughly 300 Gb of sequence data and more than 90 million unique TCR beta sequences from 150 million to 200 million T cells. HLA typing covered class I and class II loci at four-digit resolution. Approximately 300 gigabases of sequencing data and roughly 80 million unique TCR sequences made up an early release that covered several hundred HLA-typed donors. In a later genetic analysis, genome-wide SNP genotypes for about three fifths of the roughly 670 donors were used, and that subset was treated as a discovery cohort. Donor age, sex, ethnicity and CMV serostatus were compiled together with the repertoire data. The number of donors typed differed by locus, with 629-630 for A, B, C, DRB1 and DQB1, roughly 550 for DQA1, nearly 610 for DPA1, and under 490 for DPB1. A later analysis re-examined previously published TCR beta repertoires from roughly 720 donors and added high-resolution HLA genotyping to investigate patterns of TCR occurrence. About 5 DR-DQ haplotypes were handled as single units for association and clustering, since linkage in the cohort was strong. The later analysis used no new phenotypic data to find candidate immune exposures, relying instead on TCR beta sequences and their occurrence across donors. The study profiled the T cell repertoires of some 610 subjects by immunosequencing and related them to cytomegalovirus serostatus. Of the approximately 400 genotyped donors, roughly 85% fell in the genetic ancestry cluster associated with self-reported Caucasian donors. An earlier analysis of approximately 630 of the donors applied high-throughput TCR beta sequencing to assess whether each TCR beta V gene segment acted as functional or pseudogenic. On average, around 200,000 unique TCR beta nucleotide sequences were sequenced per donor among 300 to 500 genotyped donors of the cohort, with 15% to 20% of those sequences being non-productive. Besides the first cohort of around 700 subjects, a separate validation cohort made up of 90 to 150 different subjects was used. The study aimed to test whether signatures of past pathogen exposure could be identified by cataloging public T cell receptors. To predict cytomegalovirus infection status, the study brought together high-throughput TCR immunosequencing, statistical association of individual TCRs with disease status, and machine learning. Every repertoire in the discovery cohort had been generated on one and the same sequencing platform. What the authors observed across the whole study: HLA typing was unavailable for some donors at each locus, so association tests used only the typed subset. The study gave a list of more than 150 TCR beta chains associated with cytomegalovirus. Assigning TCR associations to individual alleles was difficult when HLA alleles, especially DR and DQ, strongly co-occurred. An association between a missense DCLRE1C variant and V-gene and J-gene trimming of TCR beta chains was found in a later genetic analysis and replicated in an independent cohort. Some IMGT-functional V segments, including TRBV6-2 and TRBV6-3, could not be distinguished by the 87-base-pair reads and were therefore excluded. A later analysis found that most CMV-associated TCR beta chains appeared HLA-restricted, with HLA associations seemingly driven largely by CMV exposure. A cluster of highly shared sequence variants was judged likely to be a technical artifact of the sequencing pipeline. Only TCR beta chains were sequenced in this cohort, and the absence of alpha or paired-chain data limited detectable features. A later genetic analysis reported fewer N-insertions in productive TCRs among donors in an Asian-associated ancestry cluster than the roughly 700-donor mean. In an earlier analysis of some 500 of the donors, most TCR beta V segments were observed in productive rearrangements about 87% or about 30% of the time, broadly matching IMGT annotations. Cytomegalovirus status was reported to be diagnosed by the classifier with high specificity and sensitivity in both the original and validation cohorts. It was suggested by the authors that the approach could potentially be generalized to other disease states and immunological phenotypes. A further reported finding was that TCR beta sequences accurately predicted the HLA-A and HLA-B alleles for most subjects in the first cohort. In a later analysis, HLA-associated TCR beta chains showed more clonal expansion and lower generation probabilities than non-associated chains that were equally common. Linkage disequilibrium might explain the correlated functional status among segregating V segments, but an unknown experimental factor could not be excluded. Because counts were too low, seventeen rarely observed V segments, including chromosome 9 orphons, were excluded from the earlier analysis of some 540 of the donors. Specific HLA alleles were associated with over 15,000 TCR beta sequences at a false discovery rate of 0.05 in a later analysis. Roughly uniform sequencing depth across donors was assumed in presence/absence analyses, although this assumption may not hold. Three of the identified cytomegalovirus-associated TCR beta chains were confirmed in vitro to be specific for cytomegalovirus antigens. Several of the top co-occurrence clusters appeared to be linked to parvovirus B19, influenza, CMV and Epstein-Barr virus, according to a later analysis. For the cohort, immune exposure information was limited to CMV serostatus. A later analysis found that TCR association rates varied across HLA loci, with DRB1 alleles showing the most associated TCRs and HLA-C alleles the fewest. While some public TCRs were present in many individuals, most TCR sequences turned up only very rarely across donors.

In total, around 600 healthy bone marrow donors made up the cohort. Cohort members were all nominally healthy when sampled, although unrecorded immune exposures were likely present. The donor tested CMV seronegative and was one of the 352 seronegative cohort members. Each donor provided a peripheral blood sample, and peripheral blood mononuclear cells were used for TCR beta sequencing. The Qiagen DNeasy Blood Extraction Kit was used to extract genomic DNA from the blood cell samples. Library generation was performed with the immunoSEQ multiplex PCR assay. A mixture of 60 forward primers for TCR Vbeta segments and 13 reverse primers for TCR Jbeta segments was used in the multiplex PCR. Amplification of the CDR3 region of rearranged TCR beta genes was performed with a multiplex PCR assay on genomic DNA. The Illumina HiSeq System was used to sequence the amplified TCR beta libraries as 87-base-pair reads. Per the source publication's procedure: A later analysis counted some 74 million unique TCR beta chains across the 550 to 750 repertoires, and some 11 million of these chains were shared by at least two donors. Raw reads were error-corrected and collapsed into unique sequences with a nearest-neighbor algorithm that merged closely related sequences to remove PCR and sequencing errors. Alignment of CDR3 sequences to IMGT reference sequences was used to assign V, D and J gene segments. For a sequence to be retained, a match of at least six nucleotides to both a V gene segment and a J gene segment was required. Rearrangements were called productive when the CDR3 lacked stop codons and stayed in frame with V and J; all others were non-productive. Following IMGT convention, CDR3 was defined as the stretch from the second conserved V-encoded cysteine to the conserved J-encoded phenylalanine. The earlier analysis of a few hundred of the donors excluded sequences that lacked an unambiguous match to a single V gene segment. In an earlier analysis of a few hundred of the donors, a V segment was called functional when productive rearrangements were above 56.7%, and segregating when the standard deviation between donors exceeded 5%. A statistical classification framework was built for diagnosing cytomegalovirus status from the catalog of TCR beta chain sequences. V and J gene assignment, in a later analysis, came from comparing TCR nucleotide sequences with IMGT/GENE-DB human TR gene sequences. The TCRdist pipeline was used in a later analysis to assign CDR3 sequences and most-parsimonious VDJ recombination scenarios. In a later analysis, each TCR beta chain was defined by its CDR3 amino acid sequence together with its V-gene family, and reads lacking a unique V-gene family were excluded. In a later analysis, around 600 highly shared, low-generation-probability nucleotide sequences were removed to address suspected cross-contamination and a sequencing artifact. In a later analysis, a clonal expansion index was calculated for each public chain from normalized within-repertoire ranks of inferred template counts. Generation probabilities in a later analysis came from a VDJ recombination model fitted to out-of-frame rearrangements, and those results were checked against IGoR. Hypergeometric tests were used in a later analysis to score TCR-TCR, TCR-HLA and TCR-CMV co-occurrence, with a repertoire-size bias correction applied to the TCR pairs. In a later analysis, false discovery rates were estimated by permuting HLA or CMV assignments 20 times. In a later analysis, co-occurring TCRs were grouped with DBSCAN, and TCRdist sequence similarity was added when clustering was performed within HLA-allele-positive subsets. Repertoires with fewer than 30,000 or more than 120,000 public chains were left out of co-occurrence clustering, as were four to six repertoires with anomalous nucleotide sharing. Sourced from immuneACCESS, this table was stored by TCRdb with only in-frame sequences that have V and J called. A share of the clones is absent; for the studies checked, an unresolved V gene accounts for under half, and the remainder has no known explanation. That table is the source of V, J and clone size, and D and trimming were worked out from the DNA. This sample holds some 200,000 clones; 76% were observed only once. Jointly, the top ten make up 0.63% of the sample.

As for this clone: What this receptor recognizes is not known. No much larger clonotype is one base removed from it; base qualities were not supplied.

As encoded in the germline V gene, CDR1 is MNHNS while CDR2 is SASEGT. The CDR3 has 11 amino acids, counting the end cysteine and phenylalanine. Only the CDR3 part of the read is kept: 33 bases, read in frame from the first base. Trimming removed 2 bases from V and 3 bases from J, leaving 2 bases between the germline ends. The source is a young man in good health and CMV-seronegative. The sequence links TRBV6-1 to TRBJ2-7, with the D segment identity uncertain. The sample taken for sequencing was PBMCs. In nucleotide form, the sequence is TGTGCCAGCAGTGAACACTACGAGCAGTACTTC. The resulting protein is CASSEHYEQYF.